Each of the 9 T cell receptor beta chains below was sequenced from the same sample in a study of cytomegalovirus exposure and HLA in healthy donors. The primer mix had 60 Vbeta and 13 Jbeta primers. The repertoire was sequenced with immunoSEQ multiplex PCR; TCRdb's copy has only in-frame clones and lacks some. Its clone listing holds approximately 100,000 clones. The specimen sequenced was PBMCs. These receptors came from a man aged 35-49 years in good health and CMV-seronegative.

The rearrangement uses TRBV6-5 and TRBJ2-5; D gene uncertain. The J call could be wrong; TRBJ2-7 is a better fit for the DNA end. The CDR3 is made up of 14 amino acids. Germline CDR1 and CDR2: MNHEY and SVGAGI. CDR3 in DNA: TGTGCCAGCAGAACGAAGACAACCTTCTACGAGCAGTACTTC. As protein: CASRTKTTFYEQYF.

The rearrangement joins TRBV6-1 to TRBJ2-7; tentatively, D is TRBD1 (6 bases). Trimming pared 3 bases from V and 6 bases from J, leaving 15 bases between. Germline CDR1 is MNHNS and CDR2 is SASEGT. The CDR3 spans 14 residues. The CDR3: CASSELQGLGEQYF. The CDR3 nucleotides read TGTGCCAGCAGTGAGTTACAGGGTCTGGGCGAGCAGTACTTC.

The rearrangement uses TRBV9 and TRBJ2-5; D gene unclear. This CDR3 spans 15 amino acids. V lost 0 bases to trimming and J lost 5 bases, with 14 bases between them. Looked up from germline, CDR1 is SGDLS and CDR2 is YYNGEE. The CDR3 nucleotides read TGTGCCAGCAGCGTAGGAAGCGAGGTCCGCGAGACCCAGTACTTC. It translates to CASSVGSEVRETQYF.

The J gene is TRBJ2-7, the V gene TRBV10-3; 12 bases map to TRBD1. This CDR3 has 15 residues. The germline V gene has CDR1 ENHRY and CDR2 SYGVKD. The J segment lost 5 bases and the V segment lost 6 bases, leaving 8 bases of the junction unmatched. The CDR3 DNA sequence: TGTGCCATCAGCCCGGGACAGGGGGCCAGGAACGAGCAGTACTTC. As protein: CAISPGQGARNEQYF.

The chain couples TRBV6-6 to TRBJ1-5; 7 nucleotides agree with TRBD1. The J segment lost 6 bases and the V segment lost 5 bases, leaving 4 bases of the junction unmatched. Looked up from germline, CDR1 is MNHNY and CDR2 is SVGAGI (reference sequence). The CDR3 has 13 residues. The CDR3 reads CASSDRVSQPQHF. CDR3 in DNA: TGTGCCAGCAGTGACAGGGTGAGTCAGCCCCAGCATTTT.

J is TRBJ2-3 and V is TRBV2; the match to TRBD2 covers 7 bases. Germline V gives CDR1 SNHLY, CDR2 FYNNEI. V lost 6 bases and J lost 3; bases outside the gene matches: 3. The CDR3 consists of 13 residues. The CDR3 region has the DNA TGTGCCAGCAGACGGACTAGAACAGATACGCAGTATTTT. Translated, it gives CASRRTRTDTQYF. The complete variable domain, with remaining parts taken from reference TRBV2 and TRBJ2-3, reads EPEVTQTPSHQVTQMGQEVILRCVPISNHLYFYWYRQILGQKVEFLVSFYNNEISEKSEIFDDQFSVERPDGSNFTLKIRSTKLEDSAMYFCASRRTRTDTQYFGPGTRLTVL.

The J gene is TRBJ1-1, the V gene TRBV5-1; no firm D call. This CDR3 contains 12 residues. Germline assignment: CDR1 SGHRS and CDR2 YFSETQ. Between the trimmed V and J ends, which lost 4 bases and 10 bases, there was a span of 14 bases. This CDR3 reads CASSQTAGRAFF. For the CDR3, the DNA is TGCGCCAGCAGCCAAACCGCAGGAAGAGCTTTCTTT.

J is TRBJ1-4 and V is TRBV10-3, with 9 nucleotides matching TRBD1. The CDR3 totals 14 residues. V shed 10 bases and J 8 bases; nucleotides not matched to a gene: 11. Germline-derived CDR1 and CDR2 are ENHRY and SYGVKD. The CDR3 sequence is CATRTGEGVEKLFF. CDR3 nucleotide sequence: TGTGCCACACGGACAGGGGAAGGGGTAGAAAAACTGTTTTTT.

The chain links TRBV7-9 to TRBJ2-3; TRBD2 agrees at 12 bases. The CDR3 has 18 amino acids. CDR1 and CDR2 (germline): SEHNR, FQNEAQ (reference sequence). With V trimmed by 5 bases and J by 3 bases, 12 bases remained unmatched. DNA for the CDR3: TGTGCCAGCAGCACATGGACTAGCGGGATTTTTAGAACAGATACGCAGTATTTT. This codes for CASSTWTSGIFRTDTQYF.